This T cell receptor (beta chain) was captured by sequencing in a study of spatial heterogeneity in lung cancer (dated by TCRdb to the late 2010s). About the investigation overall: Donors were 70 or so patients with early-stage, untreated non-small cell lung cancer from the lung TRACERx cohort. In non-small cell lung cancer, the study made a quantitative comparison of TCR alpha and beta repertoires among multiple tumor regions, matched nontumor lung and blood. Nonsynonymous mutation counts, determined by whole-exome sequencing of tumor tissue, were related to TCR repertoire features. Follow-up PBMC samples were sequenced whenever available, with the median time to follow-up being approximately two years after resection. Beta-chain transcripts were consistently detected in greater numbers than alpha-chain transcripts, which likely reflects a higher abundance of beta-chain transcripts. Both alpha and beta chains were TCR-sequenced in samples taken at surgery, namely 220 tumor regions, 62 to 70 matched nontumor lung samples and approximately 58 PBMC samples. In the raw uncorrected reads, each unique combination of TCR and UMI appeared more than ten times on average. The investigation overall reported the following: Comparisons of baseline and follow-up blood repertoires included only 15 or so patients. Ubiquitous expanded tumor TCRs showed up in blood more often at tumor resection than at routine follow-up. Additional single-cell paired TCR alpha and beta sequencing was considered necessary to confirm, at a functional level, the hypothesis that regional TCRs recognize regional mutations.

According to the study, the label for this sample's time point signals: blood at routine non-recurrence follow-up after resection. Whole RNA extracted from tumor and nontumor lung tissue, or from cryopreserved PBMC samples, was used for TCR sequencing without cell sorting. A patient was chosen for TCR sequencing only when enough RNA was available from at least two tumor regions. The germline V gene (reference sequence) sets CDR1 to DFQATT and CDR2 to SNEGSKA. Trimming takes 1 base off V and 3 bases off J; junction bases not matched to a gene: 3. The CDR3 starts with the cysteine, ends with the phenylalanine, and has 14 residues. Only the CDR3 portion is preserved as DNA: 42 bases, with reading frame beginning at the first base. This clonotype was detected ten times or more. No antigen is known for it. Qualities for individual bases were not recorded, and no much larger clone is one base off. Library prep was done by 5' RACE. The listed sequencing device is NextSeq 500. To allow correction of PCR and sequencing errors, the TCR library protocol tagged every TCR cDNA molecule with a unique molecular identifier. The study's own analysis went as follows. TCR identification, UMI-based error correction and CDR3 extraction were all carried out with Decombinator tools. TCRs above a frequency of 2 per 1,000, corresponding to the top 1% of the tumor frequency distribution, were defined as expanded. Renyi diversity was calculated using the R vegan package after each repertoire was subsampled 100 times to 5,000 TCRs. CDR3 similarity networks were constructed using string-kernel similarity of amino acid triplets, with links drawn between CDR3s whose pairwise similarity was above 0.82. TCRdb passed the public sequencing reads through fastp at Q25 and MiXCR, retaining productive beta sequences. Rows are combined by CDR3 protein, so each entry shows the most common genes and DNA. The V and J calls follow TCRdb's processing rather than the paper's. Across this sample there are fewer than 60,000 distinct CDR3 sequences, with 7.4% seen only once. The ten largest clones add up to about a third of the sample.

The starting material was PBMCs, obtained at follow-up. The receptor chain draws on TRBV20-1 and TRBJ1-5, and 7 junctional nucleotides match TRBD1. This sequence originates from a female donor with early-stage non-small cell lung cancer. The base sequence is TGCAGTGCTAGAGGGGGACAGAACAATCAGCCCCAGCATTTT. This is translated as CSARGGQNNQPQHF.